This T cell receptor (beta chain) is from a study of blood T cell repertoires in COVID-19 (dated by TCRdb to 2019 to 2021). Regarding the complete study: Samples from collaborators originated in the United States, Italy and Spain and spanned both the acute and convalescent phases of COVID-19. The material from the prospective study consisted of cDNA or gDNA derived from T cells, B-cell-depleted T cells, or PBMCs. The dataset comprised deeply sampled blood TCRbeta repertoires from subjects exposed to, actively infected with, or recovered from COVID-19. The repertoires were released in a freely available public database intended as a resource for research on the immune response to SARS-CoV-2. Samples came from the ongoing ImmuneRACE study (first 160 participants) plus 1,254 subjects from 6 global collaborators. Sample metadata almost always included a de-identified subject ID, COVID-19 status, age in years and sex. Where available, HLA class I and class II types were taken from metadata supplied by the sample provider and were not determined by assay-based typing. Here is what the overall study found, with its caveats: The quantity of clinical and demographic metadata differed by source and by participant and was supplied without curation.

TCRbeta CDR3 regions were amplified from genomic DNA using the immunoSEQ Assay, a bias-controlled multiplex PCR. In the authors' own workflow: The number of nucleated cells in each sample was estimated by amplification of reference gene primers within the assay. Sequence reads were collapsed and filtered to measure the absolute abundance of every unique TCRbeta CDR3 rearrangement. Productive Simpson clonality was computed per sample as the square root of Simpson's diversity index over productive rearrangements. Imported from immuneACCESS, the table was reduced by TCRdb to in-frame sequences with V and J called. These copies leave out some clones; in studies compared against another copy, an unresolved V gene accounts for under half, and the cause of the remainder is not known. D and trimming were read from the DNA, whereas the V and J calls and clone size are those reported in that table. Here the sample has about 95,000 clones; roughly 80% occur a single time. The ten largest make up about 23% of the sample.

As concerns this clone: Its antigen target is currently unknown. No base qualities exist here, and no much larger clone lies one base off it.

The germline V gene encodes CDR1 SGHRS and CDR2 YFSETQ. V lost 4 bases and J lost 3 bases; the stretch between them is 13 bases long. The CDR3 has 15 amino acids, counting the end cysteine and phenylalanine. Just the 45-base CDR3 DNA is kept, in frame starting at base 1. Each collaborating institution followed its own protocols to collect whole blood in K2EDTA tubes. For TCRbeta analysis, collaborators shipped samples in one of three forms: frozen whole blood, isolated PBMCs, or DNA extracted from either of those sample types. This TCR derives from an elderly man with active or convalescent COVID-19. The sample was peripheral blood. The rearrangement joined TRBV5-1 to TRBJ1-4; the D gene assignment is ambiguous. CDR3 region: CASSAGGLSNEKLFF. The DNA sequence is TGCGCCAGCAGCGCGGGAGGGCTGTCTAATGAAAAACTGTTTTTT.